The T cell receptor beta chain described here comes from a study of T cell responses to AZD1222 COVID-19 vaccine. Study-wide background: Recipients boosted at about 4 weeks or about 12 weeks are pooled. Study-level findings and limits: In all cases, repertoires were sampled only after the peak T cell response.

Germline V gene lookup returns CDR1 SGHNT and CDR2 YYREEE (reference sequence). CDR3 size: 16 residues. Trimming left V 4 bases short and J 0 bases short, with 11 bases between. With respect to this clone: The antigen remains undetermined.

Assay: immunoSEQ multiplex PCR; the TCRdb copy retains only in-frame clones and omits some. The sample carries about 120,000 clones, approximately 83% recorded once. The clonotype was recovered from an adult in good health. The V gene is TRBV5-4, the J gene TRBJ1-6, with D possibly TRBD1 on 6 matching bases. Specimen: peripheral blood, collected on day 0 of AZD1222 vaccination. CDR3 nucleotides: TGTGCCAGCAGCCCCGACAGGAGCTCCTATAATTCACCCCTCCACTTT. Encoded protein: CASSPDRSSYNSPLHF.